Presented here are 15 T cell receptor beta chains from one specimen sequenced in a study of tumor-infiltrating lymphocytes in primary liver carcinoma (dated by TCRdb to about 2017). Without any cell sorting, total RNA and DNA were co-extracted from about 20-30 mg of bulk tissue using the AllPrep DNA/RNA mini kit. Sequencer: Illumina HiSeq 2500. TCRbeta-specific cDNA was reverse-transcribed from 500 ng total RNA using a constant-region primer and ProtoScript II reverse transcriptase. The TCRbeta libraries were prepared through three rounds of nested multiplex PCR following a slightly modified ARM-PCR procedure. Each of the first two PCR rounds ran for approximately 11 cycles and used multiplex TRBV1-TRBV30 forward primers together with a Cbeta reverse primer. The raw public data were reprocessed by TCRdb itself: fastp quality trimming at Q25, MiXCR clonotype calling, in-frame beta chains only. For every CDR3 protein sequence, its rows merge into one entry that carries the most common genes and DNA. This sample lists about 120,000 distinct CDR3 sequences; about two thirds were detected once. The top ten constitute about 8% of the sample.

Sequenced input: tumor-adjacent normal liver tissue. The source is a woman aged 55-75 years with primary liver carcinoma and hepatitis B virus infection.

Points on this clonotype: One end of the junction varies from germline; a read error may be responsible. The V gene is TRBV7-8, the J gene TRBJ2-7; D gene uncertain. Germline V gene data show CDR1 as SGHVS and CDR2 as FQNEAQ. CDR3 size: 13 residues. CDR3 coding DNA: TGTGTCAGCAGCGACAAAAGCTCCTACGAGCAGTATTTC. This codes for CVSSDKSSYEQYF.

Comment on this clonotype: In this CDR3 the conserved last residue, phenylalanine or tryptophan, is missing, so a read error is likely. It is unclear where the CDR3 begins or ends on the DNA, so no DNA is shown, and the CDR3 is as TCRdb lists it. The CDR3 loop is CASSLEFGDTQYS. This chain links TRBV5-1 with TRBJ2-3. The CDR3 sequence runs 13 residues, both termini included. Germline V gives CDR1 SGHRS, CDR2 YFSETQ.

The V call is TRBV12-3 or TRBV12-4, the J call TRBJ2-2; TRBD1 aligns across 9 bases. The CDR3 covers 14 residues. With V trimmed by 5 bases and J by 6 bases, 4 bases remained unmatched. CDR3 nucleotide sequence: TGTGCCAGCAGTCCAACAGGGGGCGCCGGGGAGCTGTTTTTT. Protein: CASSPTGGAGELFF.

This clonotype came up many times. The V call is TRBV10-2, the J call TRBJ1-1, with no clear D. The CDR3 is 13 residues long. The germline gives CDR1 WSHSY, CDR2 SAAADI. Trimming removed 0 bases from V and 3 bases from J, with 5 bases in between. CDR3 residues: CASSESRHTEAFF. CDR3 in DNA: TGCGCCAGCAGTGAGTCTCGGCACACTGAAGCTTTCTTT.

Worth noting for this clonotype: A much larger clone sits a single nucleotide away, making a read error possible. The chain is built from TRBV6-5 and TRBJ2-1; weak D call: TRBD2 (5 bases). Germline assignment: CDR1 MNHEY and CDR2 SVGAGI. The CDR3 extends over 12 amino acids. The CDR3 bases are TGTGCCAGCAGTTACCTCGAGGGTGAGCAGCTCTTC. It codes for CASSYLEGEQLF.

This clonotype was recorded at least ten times. The J gene is TRBJ2-1, the V gene TRBV28; TRBD2 agrees at 8 bases. With V trimmed by 7 bases and J by 0 bases, 8 bases remained unmatched. The CDR3 has 16 amino acids. The germline gives CDR1 MDHEN, CDR2 SYDVKM. The DNA of the CDR3 is TGTGCCAGCACAACCACTAGCGGAAGCTCCTACAATGAGCAGTTCTTC. Protein: CASTTTSGSSYNEQFF. The entire variable domain, with the rest obtained from reference TRBV28 and TRBJ2-1, is as follows: DVKVTQSSRYLVKRTGEKVFLECVQDMDHENMFWYRQDPGLGLRLIYFSYDVKMKEKGDIPEGYSVSREKKERFSLILESASTNQTSMYLCASTTTSGSSYNEQFFGPGTRLTVL.

The rearrangement uses TRBV12-3 or TRBV12-4 and TRBJ2-1, with 9 bases fitting TRBD1. The CDR3 runs 17 residues. CDR3 loop: CVRSDPSTGGLFNEQFF. Written as DNA, the CDR3 is TGTGTCAGAAGTGACCCCAGTACAGGGGGCCTTTTCAATGAGCAGTTCTTC.

This chain joins TRBV6-5 and TRBJ2-1, with 8 positions matching TRBD1. The CDR3 length is 15 residues. The germline V gene encodes CDR1 MNHEY and CDR2 SVGAGI. Trimming took 5 bases from V and 5 from J; bases not matched to a gene: 8. Written as DNA, the CDR3 is TGTGCCAGCAGTCGGGGACAGGTGACTGACAATGAGCAGTTCTTC. As protein: CASSRGQVTDNEQFF.

Comment on this clonotype: The junction and the germline gene differ at one end; a read error may be behind it. The chain has TRBV10-2 and TRBJ1-5, with D uncertain. This CDR3 is built from 16 residues. Germline assignment: CDR1 WSHSY and CDR2 SAAADI. In DNA form, the CDR3 reads TGCGCCAGCAACCCTGGGGTCCCCTCGAGCAATCAGCCCCAGCACTTT. Protein product: CASNPGVPSSNQPQHF.

A note on this clonotype: Germline is not matched at one junction end, which may reflect a read error. The chain combines TRBV29-1 with TRBJ2-2; the D gene is possibly TRBD2 (5 bases). Germline values: CDR1 SQVTM, CDR2 ANQGSEA. This CDR3 comprises 14 residues. CDR3 sequence (DNA): TGCAGCGTTGGCCCCTCCTCCACGGCCGGGGAGCTGTTATTT. Translating it yields CSVGPSSTAGELLF.

Notes on this clonotype: Given a much more abundant clone one base away, this may be a read error. The CDR3 does not close with the conserved phenylalanine or tryptophan, likely indicating a read error. This rearrangement joins TRBV28 to TRBJ1-2, with D possibly being TRBD1 (5 bases). The CDR3 contains 16 residues. Looked up from germline, CDR1 is MDHEN and CDR2 is SYDVKM. The germline V and J ends were trimmed by 6 bases and 2 bases, with 19 bases remaining between them. The CDR3 DNA reads TGTGCCAGCAGCACCCCCCCGGGACGCGGGAACTATGGCTACACCTCC. Protein: CASSTPPGRGNYGYTS.

About this clonotype: The junction shows a germline mismatch at one end, possibly a read error. The chain recombines TRBV6-5 with TRBJ1-5; D gene uncertain. CDR1 and CDR2 from the germline V gene are MNHEY and SVGAGI. The CDR3 consists of 14 residues. The CDR3 spells CTSSYHGNNQPQHF. The CDR3 coding sequence is TGTACCAGCAGTTACCATGGTAACAATCAGCCCCAGCATTTT.

This clonotype was recorded many times. The CDR3 is CASSFAGSDTQYF. The CDR3 nucleotides read TGTGCCAGCAGCTTTGCTGGGTCAGATACGCAGTATTTT. The chain is built from TRBV11-1 and TRBJ2-3; no definite D call. This CDR3 has 13 amino acids. Germline V gene data show CDR1 as SGHAT and CDR2 as FQDESV (reference sequence). V lost 3 bases, J lost 4 bases, and 8 bases lay in between.

This clonotype was seen a few times. This may be a read error: a much more frequent sequence differs by one nucleotide. This chain links TRBV14 with TRBJ2-7; D possibly matches TRBD1 or TRBD2 (6 bases each). This CDR3 comprises 12 residues. The V gene's germline CDR1 is SGHDN and CDR2 FVKESK. The CDR3 DNA reads as TGTGCCAGCAACCAAGGCGGGACAACGCAGTACTTC. This translates into CASNQGGTTQYF.

To note about this clonotype: The junction departs from germline at one end; a sequencing error may be responsible. The V and J genes are TRBV6-5 and TRBJ2-7, with 9 bases lining up with TRBD2. CDR3 size: 16 residues. Germline V gene lookup returns CDR1 MNHEY and CDR2 SVGAGI. The CDR3 nucleotides are TGTGCCCCCCGCGAGGCGGGAGGGCCCTCTTCCTGCGAGCAGTACTTC. Translation: CAPREAGGPSSCEQYF.